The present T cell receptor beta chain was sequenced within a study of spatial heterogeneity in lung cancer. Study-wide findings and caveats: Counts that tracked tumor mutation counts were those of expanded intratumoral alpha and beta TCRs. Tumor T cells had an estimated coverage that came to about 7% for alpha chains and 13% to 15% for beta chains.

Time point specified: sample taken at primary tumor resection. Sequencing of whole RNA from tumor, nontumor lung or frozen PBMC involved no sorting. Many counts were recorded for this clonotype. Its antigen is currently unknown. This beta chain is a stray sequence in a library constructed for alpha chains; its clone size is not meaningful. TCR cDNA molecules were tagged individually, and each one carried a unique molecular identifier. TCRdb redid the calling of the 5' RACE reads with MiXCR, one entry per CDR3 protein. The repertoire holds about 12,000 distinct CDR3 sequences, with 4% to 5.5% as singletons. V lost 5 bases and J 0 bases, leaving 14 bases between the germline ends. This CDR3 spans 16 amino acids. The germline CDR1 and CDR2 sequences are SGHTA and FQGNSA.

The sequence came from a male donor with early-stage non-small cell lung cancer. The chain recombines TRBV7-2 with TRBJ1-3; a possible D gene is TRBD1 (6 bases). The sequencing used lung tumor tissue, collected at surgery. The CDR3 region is CASSRGPGNSGNTIYF. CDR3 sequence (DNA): TGTGCCAGCAGCCGGGGGCCCGGGAACTCTGGAAACACCATATATTTT. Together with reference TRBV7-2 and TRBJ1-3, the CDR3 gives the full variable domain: GAGVSQSPSNKVTEKGKDVELRCDPISGHTALYWYRQSLGQGLEFLIYFQGNSAPDKSGLPSDRFSAERTGGSVSTLTIQRTQQEDSAVYLCASSRGPGNSGNTIYFGEGSWLTVV.